A selection of T cell receptor beta chains follows, all from one sample in a study of cytotoxic CD8 clonotypes in ibrutinib-treated CLL. Sequencing was performed with immunoSEQ multiplex PCR; in TCRdb, only in-frame clones are kept and a portion is missing. The data contain a few hundred thousand clones, about 64% of them singletons. The sequencing used PBMCs, collected after 36 months of ibrutinib treatment. Source of these receptors: a human donor with chronic lymphocytic leukemia. Each CDR3 is given with its conserved first and last residue. D genes are given only for firm matches. Where a row states a size, it is once, few, many or the class of an expanded clone; other rows omit it.

J gene	V gene	clone size	D gene	CDR3 DNA	CDR3 protein
TRBJ2-6	TRBV9	NA	NA	TGTGCCAGCAACGACCCAAGGCCGTCGCTGGCTGGGGCCAACGTCCTGACTTTC	CASNDPRPSLAGANVLTF
TRBJ2-7	TRBV11-2	once	NA	TGTGCCAGCAGCTTAGTGTTGCTCTCCTACGAGCAGTACTTC	CASSLVLLSYEQYF
TRBJ2-5	TRBV2	few	NA	TGTGCCAGCAGTGAAGGGTACCAAGAGACCCAGTACTTC	CASSEGYQETQYF
TRBJ1-4	TRBV28	once	TRBD1	TGTGCCAGCAGTTTGGGACAGCGGATCCCCAGGCTGTTTTTT	CASSLGQRIPRLFF
TRBJ1-2	TRBV27	NA	NA	TGTGCCAGCAGTTCACCCGGACAGACCCGACTAGGCTATGGCTACACCTTC	CASSSPGQTRLGYGYTF
TRBJ1-6	TRBV7-9	NA	NA	TGTGCCAGCAGCTTAGGGGGAAGTTCACCCCTCCACTTT	CASSLGGSSPLHF
TRBJ2-5	TRBV5-1	NA	NA	TGCGCCAGCAGCTTGGACAACCGAAGGGAGACCCAGTACTTC	CASSLDNRRETQYF
TRBJ2-7	TRBV20-1	NA	NA	TGCATTTTAGGCCAGCCGTACGGGCAGTACTTC	CILGQPYGQYF
TRBJ2-7	TRBV6-1	NA	NA	TGTGCGACAGCAGGGGCCCACGAGCAGTACTTC	CATAGAHEQYF
TRBJ2-1	TRBV15	NA	TRBD2	TGTGCCACCAGCTCCACCATGGGGGGGACCCCGACGGGAGGGCCGGGAAATGAGCAGTTCTTC	CATSSTMGGTPTGGPGNEQFF
TRBJ2-3	TRBV5-6	NA	NA	TGTGCCAGCAGCTTAGGGCACCGCAGCACAGATACGCAGTATTTT	CASSLGHRSTDTQYF
TRBJ1-3	TRBV7-9	few	NA	TGTGCCAGCAGTCCGACAGCCTCTGGAAACACCATATATTTT	CASSPTASGNTIYF
TRBJ1-4	TRBV7-3	NA	NA	TGTGCCACCGTCGTCCGGGTAGGGGGTGGGGAACTGTTTTTT	CATVVRVGGGELFF
TRBJ2-6	TRBV27	NA	NA	TGTGCCAGCAGTTTAAGGTCGCGACTGCACTCTGGGGCCAACGTCCTGACTTTC	CASSLRSRLHSGANVLTF
TRBJ1-2	TRBV15	NA	NA	TGTGCCACCAGTGACAGCCGCGGGGTCTATGGCTACACCTTC	CATSDSRGVYGYTF
TRBJ1-3	TRBV2	NA	NA	TGTGCCAGCACCATATCTGGAAACACCATATATTTT	CASTISGNTIYF
TRBJ1-2	TRBV11-1	NA	TRBD1	TGTGCCAGCAGCCCGACAGGGAGGAACTATGGCTACACCTTC	CASSPTGRNYGYTF
TRBJ2-7	TRBV4-1	NA	NA	TGCGCCAGCAGCCCCGACCCTTCAAGCTCCTACGAGCAGTACTTC	CASSPDPSSSYEQYF
TRBJ2-5	TRBV18	NA	TRBD2	TGTGCCAGCTCACCGCGCAGCGGGAGCGGGGAGACCCAGTACTTC	CASSPRSGSGETQYF
TRBJ2-7	TRBV5-1	NA	TRBD2	TGCGCCAGCAGTAGGACTAGCGTTTACGAGCAGTACTTC	CASSRTSVYEQYF
TRBJ1-2	TRBV18	NA	NA	TGTGCCAGCTCCCTCATCCCGACTGAATATAACTATGGCTACACCTTC	CASSLIPTEYNYGYTF
TRBJ2-7	TRBV5-4	NA	NA	TGTGCCAGCAGCCTACACACCCCCCGCTTGGACGAGCAGTACTTC	CASSLHTPRLDEQYF
TRBJ1-2	TRBV4-1	NA	NA	TGCGCCAGCAGCCAAGTTGGATATGGCTACACCTTC	CASSQVGYGYTF
TRBJ2-5	TRBV5-1	NA	TRBD2	TGCGCCAGCAGCCCCCGGGGGAGCGGGGCGGAGACCCAGTACTTC	CASSPRGSGAETQYF
TRBJ2-7	TRBV27	NA	TRBD2	TGTGCCAGCAGTCCCCGACTAGCGGGCTACGAGCAGTACTTC	CASSPRLAGYEQYF
TRBJ1-2	TRBV5-4	NA	NA	TGTGCCAGCAGCTTGGAGGGCTCCTATGGCTACACCTTC	CASSLEGSYGYTF
TRBJ2-3	TRBV10-1	NA	NA	TGCGCCGGGGGTCCGTGGTATTTT	CAGGPWYF
TRBJ2-7	TRBV20-1	NA	NA	TGCAGTGCTAGAGATCTTTACGAGCAGTACTTC	CSARDLYEQYF
TRBJ1-5	TRBV29-1	NA	NA	TGCAGTTCCTCCCTAGGGCGGGATCAGCCCCAGCATTTT	CSSSLGRDQPQHF
TRBJ2-6	TRBV5-6	NA	NA	TGTGCCAGCTTTTCCTGGATCGCGTGGGAGGGGGCCAACGTCCTGACTTTC	CASFSWIAWEGANVLTF
TRBJ1-6	TRBV7-8	few	NA	TGTGCCAGCAGCTTAGGGTTCCGGTTTGGTAATTCACCCCTCCACTTT	CASSLGFRFGNSPLHF
TRBJ2-7	TRBV2	NA	TRBD1	TGTGCCAGCACCCCGGGGACAGACCCCTACGAGCAGTACTTC	CASTPGTDPYEQYF
TRBJ2-5	TRBV13	NA	TRBD2	TGTGCCAGCAGCTTTTCTAGCGGGAGGTGGGCTGGGACCCAGTACTTC	CASSFSSGRWAGTQYF
TRBJ2-7	TRBV5-5	NA	TRBD2	TGTGCCAGCAGCCAAGGACTAGCGGGGGCCTACGAGCAGTACTTC	CASSQGLAGAYEQYF
TRBJ2-7	TRBV6-6	NA	NA	TGTGCCAGCAGCCCCCACACCGCCTACGAGCAGTACTTC	CASSPHTAYEQYF
TRBJ1-5	TRBV10-3	NA	NA	TGTGCCATCAGTGTCGAGTCCGGGCAGCCCCAGCATTTT	CAISVESGQPQHF
TRBJ1-2	TRBV5-6	NA	NA	TGTGCCAGCAGCTTGGGGACGGCCTATGGCTACACCTTC	CASSLGTAYGYTF
TRBJ2-5	TRBV9	NA	NA	TGTGCCAGCAGCGTAGCCAGGGGCGAGACCCAGTACTTC	CASSVARGETQYF
TRBJ1-2	TRBV6-1	NA	TRBD1	TGTGCCAGCAGTGTTGACAGGGACTATGGCTACACCTTC	CASSVDRDYGYTF
TRBJ1-3	TRBV2	NA	NA	TGTGCCATAGAAAGGACCTCTGGAAACACCATATATTTT	CAIERTSGNTIYF
TRBJ1-1	TRBV9	NA	NA	TGTGCCAGCAGCTCAGGGGACGGCGGGGCTGAAGCTTTCTTT	CASSSGDGGAEAFF
TRBJ1-2	TRBV13	NA	NA	TGTGCCAGCAGCTTAGGCCGAAACTATGGCTACACCTTC	CASSLGRNYGYTF
TRBJ2-7	TRBV2	few	NA	TGTGCCAGCAGGGGGGGACTGGACGAGCAGTACTTC	CASRGGLDEQYF
TRBJ1-4	TRBV19	NA	TRBD1	TGTGCCAGTTCGGGACAGGGTTTTGAAAAACTGTTTTTT	CASSGQGFEKLFF
TRBJ2-3	TRBV18	few	NA	TGTGCCAGCTCACCAGGCGGGGCGGTGACAGATACGCAGTATTTT	CASSPGGAVTDTQYF
TRBJ2-7	TRBV4-2	once	NA	TGTGCCAGCAGCCAAGCGGTAGGGGGAAACTCCTACGAGCAGTACTTC	CASSQAVGGNSYEQYF
TRBJ2-4	TRBV28	NA	NA	TGTGCCAGCAGTCAAGGAGCTGGGCTCGTAGCCAAAAACATTCAGTACTTC	CASSQGAGLVAKNIQYF
TRBJ2-7	TRBV7-3	NA	TRBD2	TGTGCCAGCAGCGCGGGACTAGGCGGCGAGCAGTACTTC	CASSAGLGGEQYF
TRBJ2-7	TRBV6-5	NA	NA	TGTGCCGCCAAACGGGGGCACGAGCAGTACTTC	CAAKRGHEQYF
TRBJ2-5	TRBV6-6	NA	NA	TGTGCCAGCAGCGGAGACCGGGTCGAAATTTGGGAGACCCAGTACTTC	CASSGDRVEIWETQYF
TRBJ1-5	TRBV7-2	NA	NA	TGTGCCAGCAGCTTAGACAGTTCCAGCAATCAGCCCCAGCATTTT	CASSLDSSSNQPQHF
TRBJ2-4	TRBV19	NA	TRBD1	TGTGCCAGTAGCCCAAGACAGGGGGGCTCGGTGCAGATAGCCAAAAACATTCAGTACTTC	CASSPRQGGSVQIAKNIQYF
TRBJ2-3	TRBV19	NA	NA	TGTGCCAGTAGTTCCTACCTAGCAGGGGCCACAGATACGCAGTATTTT	CASSSYLAGATDTQYF
TRBJ2-7	TRBV5-5	NA	NA	TGTGCCAGCAGCTTTGGAGGGGGCTTTTACGAGCAGTACTTC	CASSFGGGFYEQYF
TRBJ2-2	TRBV7-6	NA	NA	TGTGCCAGCAGCTTATATCCCAACGGGGAGCTGTTTTTT	CASSLYPNGELFF
TRBJ2-7	TRBV4-2	NA	TRBD2	TGTGCCAGCAGCCAAGCGTCCCTAGCGGGGGGGCTGTACGAGCAGTACTTC	CASSQASLAGGLYEQYF
TRBJ1-2	TRBV29-1	few	NA	TGCAGCATGTTCGGCGGGGGAACCTATGGCTACACCTTC	CSMFGGGTYGYTF
TRBJ2-7	TRBV18	few	NA	TGTGCCAGCTCACATACCCCAACGGGCTACGAGCAGTACTTC	CASSHTPTGYEQYF
TRBJ2-5	TRBV2	NA	NA	TGTGCCAGCACCCAGGGGGGTCAAGAGACCCAGTACTTC	CASTQGGQETQYF